The present T cell receptor beta chain was sequenced within a study of blood T cell repertoires in COVID-19. Study-level information: Sites across the United States, Italy and Spain contributed samples from acute and convalescent COVID-19. T cells, B-cell-depleted T cells, or PBMCs provided the cDNA or gDNA that served as material.

As handled by the study authors: Amplification of reference gene primers provided the estimated nucleated cell counts. Method: immunoSEQ multiplex PCR; TCRdb's copy keeps in-frame clones and lacks some. That table is the source of V, J and clone size, and D and trimming were worked out from the DNA. The profile shows a few hundred thousand clones, 85% to 90% of them singletons. The V end lost 2 bases, the J end lost 4 bases, and 14 bases lay between the germline ends. There are 15 residues in the CDR3. Germline CDR1 reads SGHAT; CDR2 reads FQNNGV. The chain couples TRBV11-2 to TRBJ1-2; D remains unclear. This TCR was recovered from a woman aged 45-59 years with active or convalescent COVID-19. Sequencing was done on a sample of peripheral blood. This chain's CDR3 is CASSLRPEQSYGYTF. The DNA for the CDR3 is TGTGCCAGCAGCTTAAGGCCTGAACAGTCCTATGGCTACACCTTC.